The 5 T cell receptor beta chains reported below all come from one sample, sequenced in a study of blood T cell repertoires in COVID-19. TCRdb keeps only in-frame clones here, not all; method: immunoSEQ multiplex PCR. Of nearly 350,000 clones listed, approximately 82% are singletons. Specimen: peripheral blood. The receptors stem from a man in his thirties or forties with active or convalescent COVID-19.

The chain employs TRBV5-1 and TRBJ2-2, with 8 positions matching TRBD1. J was trimmed by 4 bases and V by 0 bases; bases with no gene match: 2. Germline V lookup: CDR1 SGHRS, CDR2 YFSETQ. The CDR3 contains 15 residues. The CDR3 coding sequence is TGCGCCAGCAGCTTGGAAGGACAGGGCACCGGGGAGCTGTTTTTT. Translating it yields CASSLEGQGTGELFF.

V usage is TRBV5-1 and J usage is TRBJ1-5, with unresolved D. Germline V gene lookup returns CDR1 SGHRS and CDR2 YFSETQ. The CDR3 has 14 amino acids. V lost 0 bases to trimming and J lost 3 bases, with 7 bases between them. This CDR3 is CASSLGSINQPQHF. The CDR3, as DNA: TGCGCCAGCAGCTTGGGATCTATCAATCAGCCCCAGCATTTT.

This clone was found a few times. The CDR3 spells CASSEGLAGTYEQFF. CDR3 nucleotide sequence: TGTGCCAGCAGTGAAGGACTAGCGGGGACCTATGAGCAGTTCTTC. V is TRBV6-1 and J is TRBJ2-1; 11 positions match TRBD2. Germline V gives CDR1 MNHNS, CDR2 SASEGT. The CDR3 is made up of 15 amino acids. The junction had 4 bases not matched to a gene; V was cut back by 1 base and J by 8 bases.

A few counts support this clone. The chain has TRBV7-8 and TRBJ2-7; weak D call: TRBD2 (6 bases). This CDR3 is 14 amino acids long. With 3 bases removed from V and 3 bases from J, the gap between germline ends came to 12 bases. The germline gives CDR1 SGHVS, CDR2 FQNEAQ. The CDR3 sequence: CASSLGGTVYEQYF. DNA for the CDR3: TGTGCCAGCAGCTTGGGCGGGACCGTCTACGAGCAGTACTTC.

The V call is TRBV10-3, the J call TRBJ1-1; 8 bases align to TRBD1. The J segment lost 2 bases and the V segment lost 2 bases, leaving 7 bases of the junction unmatched. The CDR3 is 16 residues long. Germline CDR1 and CDR2: ENHRY and SYGVKD. In DNA form, the CDR3 reads TGTGCCATCAGTGAGGGGAGACAGGGGTCAAACACTGAAGCTTTCTTT. This translates into CAISEGRQGSNTEAFF.